What follows are 18 T cell receptor beta chains derived from one specimen sequenced in a study of vaccination and CD4 T cells after COVID-19. Sample treatment: approximately nine-day PBMC culture with coronavirus spike peptide pools or control peptides (ViraFEST assay). What these receptors recognize is not known. With the Oncomine TCR Beta short-read assay, DNA from cultured CD4+ T cells was sequenced. MiXCR, run by TCRdb on the PCR reads, gives a single entry per CDR3 protein. The sample has some 11,000 distinct CDR3 sequences, roughly 24% seen once. This material consisted of CD4+ T cells from blood, cultured in vitro, taken after SARS-CoV-2 vaccination. These receptor sequences come from a human donor who had recovered from COVID-19.

The rearrangement uses TRBV5-1 and TRBJ2-5; a weak D match, TRBD2 (5 bases). Trimming took off 0 bases at V and 5 bases at J, with 17 bases between the two ends. Germline V lookup: CDR1 SGHRS, CDR2 YFSETQ. CDR3 length equals 16 residues. CDR3 in DNA: TGCGCCAGCAGCTTGGACACTAACAGTGGCGGGGAGACCCAGTACTTC. Amino acid sequence: CASSLDTNSGGETQYF.

This clonotype occurred a few times. V and J are TRBV11-1 and TRBJ1-6; D is unclear. Trimming cost V 5 bases and J 9 bases, with 11 bases left between them. The CDR3 totals 13 residues. In germline, CDR1 is SGHAT, CDR2 FQDESV (reference sequence). The CDR3: CASSRLGGSPLHF. The CDR3 nucleotides read TGTGCCAGCAGCCGTTTGGGCGGTTCACCCCTCCACTTT.

A few counts support this clonotype. V gene TRBV6-1 combines with J gene TRBJ2-5; D may match TRBD1 or TRBD2 (5 bases each). The CDR3 totals 15 residues. Deletions cut 3 bases from V and 3 bases from J, with 14 bases between. Per germline, CDR1 MNHNS and CDR2 SASEGT. This chain's CDR3 is CASSDWQRGEETQYF. DNA for the CDR3: TGTGCCAGCAGTGATTGGCAGAGGGGAGAAGAGACCCAGTACTTC.

J is TRBJ2-5 and V is TRBV10-2; 7 nucleotides line up with TRBD1. There are 13 residues in the CDR3. With V trimmed by 10 bases and J by 4 bases, 9 bases remained unmatched. CDR1 WSHSY and CDR2 SAAADI come from the germline V gene. CDR3 region: CATFDRERETQYF. The CDR3 bases are TGCGCCACCTTCGACAGGGAGAGAGAGACCCAGTACTTC.

This clonotype was recorded a few times. V is TRBV20-1 and J is TRBJ1-5; 7 nucleotides agree with TRBD1. The J segment lost 6 bases and the V segment lost 3 bases, leaving 8 bases of the junction unmatched. Germline values: CDR1 DFQATT, CDR2 SNEGSKA (reference sequence). The CDR3 runs 14 residues. The CDR3 loop is CSASQGGAGQPQHF. The CDR3 DNA is TGCAGTGCTAGCCAGGGGGGGGCAGGTCAGCCCCAGCATTTT.

The gene calls are TRBV2 and TRBJ2-7; 15 nucleotides match TRBD2. The CDR3 consists of 18 residues. Germline CDR1 reads SNHLY; CDR2 reads FYNNEI. The junction had 9 bases not matched to a gene; V was cut back by 6 bases and J by 0 bases. The CDR3 DNA sequence: TGTGCCAGCAGAACTGGGACTAGCGGGAGGCTGAGCTCCTACGAGCAGTACTTC. Its translation: CASRTGTSGRLSSYEQYF.

This chain joins TRBV20-1 and TRBJ2-3; a possible D gene is TRBD2 (5 bases). Germline V lookup: CDR1 DFQATT, CDR2 SNEGSKA (reference sequence). Trimming shortened V by 0 bases and J by 6 bases, and 19 bases separated the two germline ends. The CDR3 totals 16 residues. The CDR3: CSARDTLRSSGDTQYF. The CDR3 nucleotides read TGCAGTGCTAGAGATACGTTAAGGTCCTCGGGGGATACGCAGTATTTT.

The chain recombines TRBV5-1 with TRBJ2-1; D might be TRBD1 (5 bases). Germline V CDR1 and CDR2: SGHRS, YFSETQ. The CDR3 is 15 residues long. V lost 0 bases and J lost 3, with 10 bases in between. CDR3 bases: TGCGCCAGCAGCTTGGGGCAGGGCATCTACAATGAGCAGTTCTTC. Protein: CASSLGQGIYNEQFF.

The table lists this clonotype with a few counts. The chain uses TRBV7-9 and TRBJ2-1; D might be TRBD1 or TRBD2, each matching 5 bases. Trimming took 2 bases from V and 4 from J, leaving 6 bases between them. The CDR3 is 13 amino acids. Germline CDR1 is SEHNR and CDR2 is FQNEAQ (reference sequence). CDR3 protein: CASSLWGYNEQFF. In DNA, the CDR3 is TGTGCCAGCAGCTTATGGGGGTACAATGAGCAGTTCTTC.

This clonotype was counted between two and nine times. J is TRBJ1-1 and V is TRBV7-2; a weak D match, TRBD1 (5 bases). This CDR3 has 16 residues. Germline assignment: CDR1 SGHTA and CDR2 FQGNSA. V was clipped by 5 bases and J by 6 bases, with 22 bases between them. The CDR3 bases are TGTGCCAGCAGCGATTACCACAGGATATTAGTTCCTGAAGCTTTCTTT. Protein: CASSDYHRILVPEAFF.

The CDR3 region has the DNA TGTGCCAGTGGTGATGTCAGGGGGCCGTATGGCTACACCTTC. This sequence encodes CASGDVRGPYGYTF. The chain has TRBV19 and TRBJ1-2; 8 bases are shared with TRBD1. CDR1 and CDR2 (germline): LNHDA, SQIVND (reference sequence). The junction had 10 bases not matched to a gene; V was cut back by 8 bases and J by 5 bases. The CDR3 has 14 amino acids.

This clonotype is labeled as medium-sized. The chain is built from TRBV20-1 and TRBJ1-1; D is uncertain. The CDR3 is made up of 11 amino acids. The germline CDR1 and CDR2 sequences are DFQATT and SNEGSKA (reference sequence). V was cut by 5 bases and J by 4 bases, with 8 bases left in between. The CDR3 sequence is CSADRATEAFF. DNA of the CDR3: TGCAGTGCTGATCGGGCCACTGAAGCTTTCTTT.

The V and J genes are TRBV27 and TRBJ2-3; 8 bases align to TRBD2. This CDR3 is 16 amino acids long. Germline V lookup: CDR1 MNHEY, CDR2 SMNVEV (reference sequence). V lost 2 bases and J lost 2; bases outside the gene matches: 6. The CDR3 region is CASSLSGGGYTDTQYF. In nucleotides, the CDR3 is TGTGCCAGCAGTTTAAGTGGCGGGGGGTACACAGATACGCAGTATTTT.

The genes are TRBV9 and TRBJ2-7; 10 bases align to TRBD1. The CDR3 covers 16 residues. Germline assignment: CDR1 SGDLS and CDR2 YYNGEE. V shed 0 bases, J shed 2 bases, and the junction held 5 bases outside the gene matches. The CDR3 DNA reads as TGTGCCAGCAGCGTAGCCCCGACAGGGGGCGCCTACGAGCAGTACTTC. This codes for CASSVAPTGGAYEQYF.

This clonotype has more than one count but fewer than ten. The rearrangement links TRBV6-1 to TRBJ1-5; possibly TRBD1 for D (6 bases). The CDR3 runs 15 residues. Germline CDR1 reads MNHNS; CDR2 reads SASEGT. Deletions cut 4 bases from V and 5 bases from J, with 15 bases between. The CDR3 nucleotides read TGTGCCAGCAGTGGGGGACACTCACTTTATCAGCCCCAGCATTTT. Amino acids: CASSGGHSLYQPQHF.

This clonotype was recorded once. This chain joins TRBV4-1 and TRBJ2-6; 9 nucleotides agree with TRBD1. The V gene's germline CDR1 is MGHRA and CDR2 YSYEKL. The ends lost 4 bases at V and 0 bases at J; junction bases unmatched: 7. The CDR3 sequence is 18 residues long. The CDR3 sequence: CASSLRTGVPSGANVLTF. CDR3 coding DNA: TGCGCCAGCAGCCTCCGGACAGGGGTCCCCTCTGGGGCCAACGTCCTGACTTTC.

This clonotype was recorded a few times. The V and J genes are TRBV6-1 and TRBJ2-7; TRBD2 aligns across 8 bases. The J segment lost 1 base and the V segment lost 7 bases, leaving 6 bases of the junction unmatched. The CDR3 has 14 residues. Germline CDR1 is MNHNS and CDR2 is SASEGT. CDR3 loop: CASTFSGTSYEQYF. CDR3 nucleotide sequence: TGTGCCAGCACCTTTAGCGGGACTTCCTACGAGCAGTACTTC.

This clonotype was counted between two and nine times. This chain joins TRBV7-2 and TRBJ2-3; D is ambiguous. The CDR3 is made up of 13 amino acids. V lost 1 base and J 3 bases, leaving 5 bases between the germline ends. The germline gives CDR1 SGHTA, CDR2 FQGNSA. The CDR3 DNA follows: TGTGCCAGCAGCTTAGTCGGGACAGATACGCAGTATTTT. It is translated as CASSLVGTDTQYF.